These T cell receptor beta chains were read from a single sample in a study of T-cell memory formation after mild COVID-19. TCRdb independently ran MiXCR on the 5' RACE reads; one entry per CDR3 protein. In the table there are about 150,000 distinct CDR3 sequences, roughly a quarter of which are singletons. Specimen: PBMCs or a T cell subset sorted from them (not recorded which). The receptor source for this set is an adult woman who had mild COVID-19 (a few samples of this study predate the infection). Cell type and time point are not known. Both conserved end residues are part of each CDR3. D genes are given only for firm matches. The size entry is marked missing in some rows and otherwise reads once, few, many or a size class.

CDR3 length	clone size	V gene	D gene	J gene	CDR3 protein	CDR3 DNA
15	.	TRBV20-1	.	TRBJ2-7	CSARDLGAPSYEQYF	TGCAGTGCTAGAGATCTGGGGGCCCCTTCCTACGAGCAGTACTTC
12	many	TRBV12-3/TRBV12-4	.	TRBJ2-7	CASSQGLYEQYF	TGTGCCAGCAGTCAGGGTTTGTACGAGCAGTACTTC
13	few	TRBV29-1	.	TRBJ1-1	CSVPGPVNTEAFF	TGCAGCGTCCCAGGGCCTGTGAACACTGAAGCTTTCTTT
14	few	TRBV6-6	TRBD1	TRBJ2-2	CASSLQGRAGELFF	TGTGCCAGCAGCCTACAGGGGCGGGCCGGGGAGCTGTTTTTT
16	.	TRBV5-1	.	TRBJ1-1	CARSLPLDTLNTEAFF	TGCGCCAGAAGCTTGCCCCTCGACACTTTGAACACTGAAGCTTTCTTT
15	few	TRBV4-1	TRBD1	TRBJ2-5	CASRVRDSGFETQYF	TGCGCCAGCAGGGTCCGGGACAGTGGATTTGAGACCCAGTACTTC
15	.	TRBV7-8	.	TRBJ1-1	CASSSLAEGSSEAFF	TGTGCCAGCAGCTCTTTAGCGGAGGGGAGTAGTGAAGCTTTCTTT
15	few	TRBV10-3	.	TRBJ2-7	CAISDRTPDQYEQYF	TGTGCCATCAGTGATAGGACACCCGACCAGTACGAGCAGTACTTC
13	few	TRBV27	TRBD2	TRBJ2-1	CASSLIAGKEQFF	TGTGCCAGCAGTCTAATAGCGGGAAAAGAGCAGTTCTTC
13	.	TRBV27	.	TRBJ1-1	CASSLSMGTEAFF	TGTGCCAGCAGTTTATCGATGGGGACTGAAGCTTTCTTT
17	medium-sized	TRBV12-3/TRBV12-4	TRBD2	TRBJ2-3	CASSLAGRGPSTDTQYF	TGTGCCAGCAGTTTAGCGGGGAGGGGTCCTAGCACAGATACGCAGTATTTT
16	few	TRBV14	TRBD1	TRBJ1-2	CASSQGYTGQGYGYTF	TGTGCCAGCAGCCAAGGGTATACGGGACAGGGGTATGGCTACACCTTC
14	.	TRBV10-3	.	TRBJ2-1	CAISALTAYNEQFF	TGTGCCATCAGTGCACTGACAGCCTACAATGAGCAGTTCTTC
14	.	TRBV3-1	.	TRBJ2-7	CASSWTVSSYEQYF	TGTGCCAGCAGCTGGACGGTCAGCTCCTACGAGCAGTACTTC
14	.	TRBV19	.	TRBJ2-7	CASSIGPGYYEQYF	TGTGCCAGTAGTATAGGGCCAGGCTACTACGAGCAGTACTTC
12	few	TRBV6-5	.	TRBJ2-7	CASSYGDSEQYF	TGTGCCAGCAGTTACGGAGACTCCGAGCAGTACTTC
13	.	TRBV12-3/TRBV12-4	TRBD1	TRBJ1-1	CASSPQGVAEAFF	TGTGCCAGCAGTCCGCAGGGGGTGGCTGAAGCTTTCTTT
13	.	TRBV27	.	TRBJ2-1	CASSFTAYNEQFF	TGTGCCAGCAGTTTCACGGCCTACAATGAGCAGTTCTTC
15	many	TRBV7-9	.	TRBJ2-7	CASSLDPGSSYEQYF	TGTGCCAGCAGCTTAGACCCGGGAAGCTCCTACGAGCAGTACTTC
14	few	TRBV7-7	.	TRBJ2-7	CASTPLGEASEQYF	TGTGCTAGCACCCCATTGGGGGAGGCGAGCGAGCAGTACTTC
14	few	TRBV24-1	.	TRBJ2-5	CATSDPDSQETQYF	TGTGCCACCAGTGATCCCGACTCACAAGAGACCCAGTACTTC
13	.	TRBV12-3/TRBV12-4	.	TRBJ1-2	CASTPGPNYGYTF	TGTGCCAGCACCCCCGGACCGAACTATGGCTACACCTTC
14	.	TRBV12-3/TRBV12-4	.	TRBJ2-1	CASTAGSPDNEQFF	TGTGCCAGCACCGCGGGGAGCCCCGACAATGAGCAGTTCTTC
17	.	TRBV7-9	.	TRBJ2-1	CASSLTNLGLGLDEQFF	TGTGCCAGCAGCTTAACCAACCTAGGCCTAGGTTTGGATGAGCAGTTCTTC
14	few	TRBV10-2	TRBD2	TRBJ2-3	CASRRTGGSDTQYF	TGCGCCAGCAGACGAACGGGGGGATCAGATACGCAGTATTTT
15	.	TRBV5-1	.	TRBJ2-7	CASSPGEGVPYEQYF	TGCGCCAGCAGTCCTGGCGAGGGGGTCCCCTACGAGCAGTACTTC
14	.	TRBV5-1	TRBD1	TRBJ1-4	CASSYGTGDEKLFF	TGCGCCAGCAGCTACGGGACAGGTGATGAAAAACTGTTTTTT
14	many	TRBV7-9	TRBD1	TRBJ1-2	CASSYPGQNYGYTF	TGTGCCAGCAGCTATCCGGGACAGAACTATGGCTACACCTTC
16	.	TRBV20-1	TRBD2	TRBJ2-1	CSARDKLADSYNEQFF	TGCAGTGCTAGAGACAAACTAGCGGACTCCTACAATGAGCAGTTCTTC
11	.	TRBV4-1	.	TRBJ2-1	CASRTNNEQFF	TGCGCCAGCCGGACAAACAATGAGCAGTTCTTC
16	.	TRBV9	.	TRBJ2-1	CASSVDRGGSYNEQFF	TGTGCCAGCAGCGTAGACAGGGGAGGCTCCTACAATGAGCAGTTCTTC
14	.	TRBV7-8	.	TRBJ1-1	CASSSGRGKTEAFF	TGTGCCAGCAGCTCGGGGAGAGGGAAAACTGAAGCTTTCTTT
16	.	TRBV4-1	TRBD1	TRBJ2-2	CASSHVPGQGSGELFF	TGCGCCAGCAGCCACGTCCCGGGACAGGGGAGCGGGGAGCTGTTTTTT
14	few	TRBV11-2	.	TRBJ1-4	CASSEGGAVGKLFF	TGTGCCAGCAGCGAGGGAGGCGCGGTCGGAAAACTGTTTTTT
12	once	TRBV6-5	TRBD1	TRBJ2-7	CASWTGGYEQYF	TGTGCCAGCTGGACAGGGGGCTACGAGCAGTACTTC
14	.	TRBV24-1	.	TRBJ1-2	CATSVVTQNYGYTF	TGTGCCACCAGTGTCGTCACACAGAACTATGGCTACACCTTC
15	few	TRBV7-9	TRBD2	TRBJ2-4	CASSSAGGAKNIQYF	TGTGCCAGCAGCTCAGCGGGGGGAGCCAAAAACATTCAGTACTTC
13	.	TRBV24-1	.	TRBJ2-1	CATSPAELNEQFF	TGTGCCACTAGCCCGGCCGAGCTAAATGAGCAGTTCTTC
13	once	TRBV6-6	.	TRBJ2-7	CASSYSTFYEQYF	TGTGCCAGCAGTTACTCTACTTTCTACGAGCAGTACTTC
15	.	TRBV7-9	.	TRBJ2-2	CASSFGQGPTGELFF	TGTGCCAGCAGCTTTGGGCAGGGCCCCACCGGGGAGCTGTTTTTT
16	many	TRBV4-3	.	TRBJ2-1	CASSQDRRGSYNEQFF	TGCGCCAGCAGCCAAGATCGCAGGGGCTCCTACAATGAGCAGTTCTTC
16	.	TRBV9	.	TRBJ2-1	CASSVGGSGLYNEQFF	TGTGCCAGCAGCGTAGGGGGTAGCGGCCTATACAATGAGCAGTTCTTC